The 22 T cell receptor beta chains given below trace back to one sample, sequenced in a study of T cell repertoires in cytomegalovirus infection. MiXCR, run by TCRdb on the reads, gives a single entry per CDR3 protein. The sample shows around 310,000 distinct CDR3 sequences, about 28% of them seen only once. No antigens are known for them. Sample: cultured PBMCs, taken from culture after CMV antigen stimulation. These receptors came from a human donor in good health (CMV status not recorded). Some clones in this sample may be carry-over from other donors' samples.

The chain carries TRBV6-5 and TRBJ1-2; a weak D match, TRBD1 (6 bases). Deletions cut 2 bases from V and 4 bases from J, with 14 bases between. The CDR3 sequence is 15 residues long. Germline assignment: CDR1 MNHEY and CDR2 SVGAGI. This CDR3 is CASSYVSTGSYGYTF. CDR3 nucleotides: TGTGCCAGCAGTTACGTCTCAACAGGGAGCTATGGCTACACCTTC.

In DNA form, the CDR3 reads TGTGCCAGCAGTTACTCCCACGGCTTGAACACTGAAGCTTTCTTT. It encodes CASSYSHGLNTEAFF. The chain carries TRBV6-6 and TRBJ1-1; no clear D. There are 15 residues in the CDR3. Germline CDR1 MNHNY, CDR2 SVGAGI (reference sequence). V gave up 0 bases and J gave up 0 bases, with 8 bases separating them.

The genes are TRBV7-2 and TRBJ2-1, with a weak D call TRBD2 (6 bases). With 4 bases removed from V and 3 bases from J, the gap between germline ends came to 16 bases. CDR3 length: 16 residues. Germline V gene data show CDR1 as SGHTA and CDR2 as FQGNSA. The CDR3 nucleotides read TGTGCCAGCAGCTCCTATAGCGGCACAATCTACAATGAGCAGTTCTTC. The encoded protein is CASSSYSGTIYNEQFF.

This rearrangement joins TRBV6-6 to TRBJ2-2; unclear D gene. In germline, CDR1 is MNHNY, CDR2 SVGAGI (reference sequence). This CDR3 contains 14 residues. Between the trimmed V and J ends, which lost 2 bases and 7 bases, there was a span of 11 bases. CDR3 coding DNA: TGTGCCAGCAGTTACAGGGTGTTGGGCGGGGAGCTGTTTTTT. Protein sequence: CASSYRVLGGELFF.

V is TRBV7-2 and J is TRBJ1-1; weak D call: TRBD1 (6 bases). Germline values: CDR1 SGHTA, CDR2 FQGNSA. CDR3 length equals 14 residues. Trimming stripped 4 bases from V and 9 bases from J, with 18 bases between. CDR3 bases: TGTGCCAGCAGCTCCCTCAGGGGCGCGGGGCAAGCTTTCTTT. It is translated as CASSSLRGAGQAFF.

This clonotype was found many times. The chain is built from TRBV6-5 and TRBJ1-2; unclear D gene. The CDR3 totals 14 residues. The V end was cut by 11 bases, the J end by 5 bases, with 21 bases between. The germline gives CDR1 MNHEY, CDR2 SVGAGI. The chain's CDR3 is CACKRSPGGYGYTF. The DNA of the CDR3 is TGTGCCTGCAAAAGGTCCCCCGGAGGGTATGGCTACACCTTC.

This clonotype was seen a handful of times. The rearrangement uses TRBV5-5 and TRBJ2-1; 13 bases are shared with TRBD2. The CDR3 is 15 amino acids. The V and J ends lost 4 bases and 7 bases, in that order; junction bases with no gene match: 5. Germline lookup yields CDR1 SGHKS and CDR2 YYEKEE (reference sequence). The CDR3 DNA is TGTGCCAGCAGCCAGACTAGCGGGGGGTGGAATGAGCAGTTCTTC. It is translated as CASSQTSGGWNEQFF.

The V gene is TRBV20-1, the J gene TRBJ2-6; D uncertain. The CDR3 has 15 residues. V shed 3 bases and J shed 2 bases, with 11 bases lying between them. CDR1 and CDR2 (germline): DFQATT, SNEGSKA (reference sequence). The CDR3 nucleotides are TGCAGTGCTAGCGATAAGGGCGCTGGGGCCAACGTCCTGACTTTC. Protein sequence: CSASDKGAGANVLTF.

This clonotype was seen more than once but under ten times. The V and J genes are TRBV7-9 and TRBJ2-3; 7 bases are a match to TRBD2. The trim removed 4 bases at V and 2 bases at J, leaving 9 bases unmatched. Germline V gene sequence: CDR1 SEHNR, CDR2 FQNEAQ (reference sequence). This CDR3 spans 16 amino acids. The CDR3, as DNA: TGTGCCAGCAGCTCGTCGACTAGCAGGGCCACAGATACGCAGTATTTT. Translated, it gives CASSSSTSRATDTQYF.

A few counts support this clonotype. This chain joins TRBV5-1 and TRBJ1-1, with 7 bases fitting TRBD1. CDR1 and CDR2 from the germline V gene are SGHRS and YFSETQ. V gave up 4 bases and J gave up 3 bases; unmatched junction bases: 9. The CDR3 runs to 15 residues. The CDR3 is CASSQSTGRYTEAFF. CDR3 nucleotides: TGCGCCAGCAGCCAGTCGACAGGGCGCTACACTGAAGCTTTCTTT.

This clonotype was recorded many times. The CDR3: CASSPGTSRLDTQYF. CDR3 nucleotides: TGTGCCAGCAGCCCCGGGACTAGCAGATTAGATACGCAGTATTTT. This sequence joins TRBV7-2 and TRBJ2-3, with TRBD2 matching over 9 bases. CDR3 length equals 15 residues. The germline CDR1 and CDR2 sequences are SGHTA and FQGNSA. V lost 5 bases, J lost 5 bases, and 8 bases stayed unmatched.

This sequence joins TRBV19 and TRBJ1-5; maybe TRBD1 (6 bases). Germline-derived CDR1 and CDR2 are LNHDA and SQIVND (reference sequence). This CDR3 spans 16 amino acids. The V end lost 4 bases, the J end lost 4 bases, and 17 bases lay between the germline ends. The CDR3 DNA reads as TGTGCCAGTAGTAGGATAACAGGGTCTTGGAATCAGCCCCAGCATTTT. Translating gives CASSRITGSWNQPQHF.

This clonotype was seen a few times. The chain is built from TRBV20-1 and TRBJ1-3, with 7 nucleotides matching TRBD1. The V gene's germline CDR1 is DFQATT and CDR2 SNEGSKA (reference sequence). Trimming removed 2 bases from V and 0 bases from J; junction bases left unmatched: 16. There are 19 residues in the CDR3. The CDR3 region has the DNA TGCAGTGCTAGAAAGCCGGGACAGTCGTATCCCTACTCTGGAAACACCATATATTTT. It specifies CSARKPGQSYPYSGNTIYF.

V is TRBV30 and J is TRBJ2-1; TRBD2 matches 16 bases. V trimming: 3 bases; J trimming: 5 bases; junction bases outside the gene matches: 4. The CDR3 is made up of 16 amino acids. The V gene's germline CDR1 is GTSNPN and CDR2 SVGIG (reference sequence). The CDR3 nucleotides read TGTGCCTGGAGGGGACTAGCGGGAGGGGCCCACAATGAGCAGTTCTTC. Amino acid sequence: CAWRGLAGGAHNEQFF.

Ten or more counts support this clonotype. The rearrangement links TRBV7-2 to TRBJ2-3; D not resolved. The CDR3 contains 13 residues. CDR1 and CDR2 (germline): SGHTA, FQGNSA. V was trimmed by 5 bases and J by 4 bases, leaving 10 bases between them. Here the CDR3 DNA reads TGTGCCAGCAGCCCACTTGGGCCAGATACGCAGTATTTT. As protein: CASSPLGPDTQYF.

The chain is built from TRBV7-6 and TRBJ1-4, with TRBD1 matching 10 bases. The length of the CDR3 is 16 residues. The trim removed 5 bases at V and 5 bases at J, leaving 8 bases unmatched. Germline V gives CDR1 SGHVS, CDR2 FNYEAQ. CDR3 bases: TGTGCCAGCAGCCGACAGGGGGCGCGAGGGAATGAAAAACTGTTTTTT. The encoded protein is CASSRQGARGNEKLFF.

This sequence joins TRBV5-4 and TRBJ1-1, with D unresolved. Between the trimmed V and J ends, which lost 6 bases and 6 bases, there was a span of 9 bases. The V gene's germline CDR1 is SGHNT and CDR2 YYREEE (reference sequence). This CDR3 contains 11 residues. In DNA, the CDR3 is TGTGCCAGCATCTCGGACTCTGAAGCTTTCTTT. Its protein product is CASISDSEAFF. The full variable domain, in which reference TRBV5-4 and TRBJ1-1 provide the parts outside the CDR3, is ETGVTQSPTHLIKTRGQQVTLRCSSQSGHNTVSWYQQALGQGPQFIFQYYREEENGRGNFPPRFSGLQFPNYSSELNVNALELDDSALYLCASISDSEAFFGQGTRLTVV.

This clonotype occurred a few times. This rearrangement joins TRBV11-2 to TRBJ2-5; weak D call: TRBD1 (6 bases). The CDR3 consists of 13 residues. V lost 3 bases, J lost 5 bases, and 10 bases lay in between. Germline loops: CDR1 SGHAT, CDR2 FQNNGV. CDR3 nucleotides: TGTGCCAGCAGCTTCCAGGGGTCGGAGACCCAGTACTTC. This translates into CASSFQGSETQYF.

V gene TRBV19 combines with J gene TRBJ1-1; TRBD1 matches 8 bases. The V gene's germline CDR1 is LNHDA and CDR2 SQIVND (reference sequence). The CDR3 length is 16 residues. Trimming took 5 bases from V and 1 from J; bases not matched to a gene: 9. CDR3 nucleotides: TGTGCCAGTAGTGTTCCAGGGGGCGCAGGGAACACTGAAGCTTTCTTT. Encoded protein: CASSVPGGAGNTEAFF.

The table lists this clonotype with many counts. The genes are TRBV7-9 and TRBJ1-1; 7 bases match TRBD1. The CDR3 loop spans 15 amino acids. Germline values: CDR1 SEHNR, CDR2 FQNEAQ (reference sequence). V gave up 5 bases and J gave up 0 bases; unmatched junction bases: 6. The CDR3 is CASSPRTGLNTEAFF. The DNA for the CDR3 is TGTGCCAGCAGCCCTCGGACAGGACTGAACACTGAAGCTTTCTTT.

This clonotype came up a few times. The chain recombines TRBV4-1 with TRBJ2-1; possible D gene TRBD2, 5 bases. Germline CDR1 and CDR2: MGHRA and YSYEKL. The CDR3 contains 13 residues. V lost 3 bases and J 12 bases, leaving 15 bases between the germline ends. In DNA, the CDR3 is TGCGCCAGCAGCCAGGACTTTGGGAAGAGGCAGTTCTTC. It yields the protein CASSQDFGKRQFF.

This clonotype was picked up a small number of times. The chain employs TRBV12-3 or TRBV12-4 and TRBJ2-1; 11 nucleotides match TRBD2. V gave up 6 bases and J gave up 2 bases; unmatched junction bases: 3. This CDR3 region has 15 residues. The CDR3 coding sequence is TGTGCCAGCAGGACGGGACTAGCGGCCTACAATGAGCAGTTCTTC. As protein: CASRTGLAAYNEQFF.